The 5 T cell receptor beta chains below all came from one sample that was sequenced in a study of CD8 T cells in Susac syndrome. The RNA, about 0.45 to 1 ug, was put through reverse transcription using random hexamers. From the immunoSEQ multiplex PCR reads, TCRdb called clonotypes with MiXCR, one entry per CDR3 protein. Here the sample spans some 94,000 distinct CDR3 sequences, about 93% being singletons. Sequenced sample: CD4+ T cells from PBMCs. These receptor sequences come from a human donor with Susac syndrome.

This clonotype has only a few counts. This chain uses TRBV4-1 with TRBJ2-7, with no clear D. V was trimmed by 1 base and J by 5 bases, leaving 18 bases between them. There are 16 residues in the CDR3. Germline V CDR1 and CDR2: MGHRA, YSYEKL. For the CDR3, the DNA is TGCGCCAGCAGCCAAGTCGTTCCGAGTCGCAGCGACGAGCAGTACTTC. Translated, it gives CASSQVVPSRSDEQYF.

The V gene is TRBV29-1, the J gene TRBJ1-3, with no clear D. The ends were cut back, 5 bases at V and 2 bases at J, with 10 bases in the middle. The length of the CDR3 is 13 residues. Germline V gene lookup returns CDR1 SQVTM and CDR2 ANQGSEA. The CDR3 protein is CSVSFGTGNTIYF. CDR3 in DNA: TGCAGCGTTTCGTTCGGAACTGGAAACACCATATATTTT.

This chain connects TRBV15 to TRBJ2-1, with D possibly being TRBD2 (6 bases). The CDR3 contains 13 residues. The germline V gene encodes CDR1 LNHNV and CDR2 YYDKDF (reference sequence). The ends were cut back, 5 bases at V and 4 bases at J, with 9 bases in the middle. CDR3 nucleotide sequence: TGTGCCACCAGCCTGGGGGGTTACAATGAGCAGTTCTTC. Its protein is CATSLGGYNEQFF. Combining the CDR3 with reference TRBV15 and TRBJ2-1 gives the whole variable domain DAMVIQNPRYQVTQFGKPVTLSCSQTLNHNVMYWYQQKSSQAPKLLFHYYDKDFNNEADTPDNFQSRRPNTSFCFLDIRSPGLGDTAMYLCATSLGGYNEQFFGPGTRLTVL.

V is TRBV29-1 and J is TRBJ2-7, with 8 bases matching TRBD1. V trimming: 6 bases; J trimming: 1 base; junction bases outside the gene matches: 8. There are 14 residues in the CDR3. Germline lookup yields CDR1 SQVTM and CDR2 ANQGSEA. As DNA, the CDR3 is TGCAGCGTACGGACAGGGCAAAATTCCTACGAGCAGTACTTC. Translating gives CSVRTGQNSYEQYF.

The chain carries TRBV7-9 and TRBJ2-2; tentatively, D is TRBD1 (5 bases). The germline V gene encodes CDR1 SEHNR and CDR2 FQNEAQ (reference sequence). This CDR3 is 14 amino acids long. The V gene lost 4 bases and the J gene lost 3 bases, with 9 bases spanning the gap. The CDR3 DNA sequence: TGTGCCAGCAGCTCCATGACAGACACCGGGGAGCTGTTTTTT. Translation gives CASSSMTDTGELFF.